This TCR beta chain was observed in a study of blood T cell repertoires in COVID-19. At the level of the study: Acute-phase and convalescent COVID-19 samples originated in the United States, Italy and Spain. Nucleic acid was either cDNA or gDNA, and it came from T cells, B-cell-depleted T cells, or PBMCs.

Method: immunoSEQ multiplex PCR; TCRdb's copy keeps in-frame clones and lacks some. The table records roughly 85,000 clones, 86% of them present only once. This CDR3 contains 13 residues. V lost 4 bases and J lost 4, with 10 bases in between. Per germline, CDR1 ENHRY and CDR2 SYGVKD. Sequences were obtained from peripheral blood. The source of this sequence is a man aged 50 or older with active or convalescent COVID-19. The V and J genes are TRBV10-3 and TRBJ2-5; tentative D call: TRBD2 (5 bases). CDR3 protein: CAISVGTRETQYF. CDR3 nucleotide sequence: TGTGCCATCAGTGTAGGCACTAGAGAGACCCAGTACTTC.